This TCR beta chain was profiled in a study of post-analysis software for immune sequencing data. Findings and caveats of the study: TRBV segments more frequent in patients than in controls numbered about five and included TRBV5-6, TRBV5-1 and TRBV20-1.

Prepared TCR beta cDNA libraries contained unique molecular identifiers. Yield was some 540,000 cDNA molecules from around 1 to 9.1 million T cells. TCRdb redid the calling of the PCR reads with MiXCR, one entry per CDR3 protein. The sample holds about 770,000 distinct CDR3 sequences, about half seen once. CDR3 length: 10 amino acids. Looked up from germline, CDR1 is MDHEN and CDR2 is SYDVKM. This clonotype came up once. The antigen is undetermined. The junction departs from germline at one end; a sequencing error may be responsible. This chain links TRBV28 with TRBJ1-5; D unclear. The TCR originated in a girl between 5 and 17 years old with multiple sclerosis. Sequencing input: blood. The CDR3 DNA reads as TGTGCCAGCAGTGATCAGCCCCATCATTTT. Its protein is CASSDQPHHF.